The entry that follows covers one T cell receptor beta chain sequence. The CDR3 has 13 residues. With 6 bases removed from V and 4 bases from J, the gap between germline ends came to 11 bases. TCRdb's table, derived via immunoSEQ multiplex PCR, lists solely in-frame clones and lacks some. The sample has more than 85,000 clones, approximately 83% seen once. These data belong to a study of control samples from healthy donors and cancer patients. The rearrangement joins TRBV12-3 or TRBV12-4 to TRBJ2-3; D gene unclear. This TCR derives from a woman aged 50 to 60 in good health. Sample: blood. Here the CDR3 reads CASSDAGPDTQYF. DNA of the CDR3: TGTGCCAGCAGCGACGCTGGCCCAGATACGCAGTATTTT.